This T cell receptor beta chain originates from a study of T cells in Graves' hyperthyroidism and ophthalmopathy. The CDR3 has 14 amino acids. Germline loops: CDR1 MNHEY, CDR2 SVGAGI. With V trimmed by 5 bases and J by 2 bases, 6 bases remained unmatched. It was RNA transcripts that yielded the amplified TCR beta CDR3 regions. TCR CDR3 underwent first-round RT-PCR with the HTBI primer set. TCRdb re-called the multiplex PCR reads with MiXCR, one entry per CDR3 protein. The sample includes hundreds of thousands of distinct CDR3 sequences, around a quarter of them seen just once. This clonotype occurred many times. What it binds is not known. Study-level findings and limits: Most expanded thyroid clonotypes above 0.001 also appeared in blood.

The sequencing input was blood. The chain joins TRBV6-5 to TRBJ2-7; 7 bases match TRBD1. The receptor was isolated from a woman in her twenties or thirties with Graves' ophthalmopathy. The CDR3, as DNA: TGTGCCAGCAGTACTCCGGGACAGACCTACGAGCAGTACTTC. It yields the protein CASSTPGQTYEQYF.